This T cell receptor (beta chain) was sequenced for a study of PD-1 blockade in classical Hodgkin lymphoma. Germline CDR1 MDHEN, CDR2 SYDVKM. Trimming removed 3 bases at V and 7 bases at J, with 7 bases between. The CDR3 spans 12 residues. Study conclusions and caveats: Before treatment, TCR diversity in newly diagnosed patients was reportedly lower than in healthy donors. Why the repertoires differ is still unclear, perhaps disease activity or prior therapy.

This table comes from immunoSEQ multiplex PCR, and its TCRdb copy is limited to in-frame clones, with some not included. The sample has around 26,000 clones, about 90% seen once. As concerns this clone: What it binds is unknown.

The time point here: newly diagnosed, previously untreated cHL patient sample. Thawed PBMCs were the source of CD4+ T cells, purified by magnetic negative selection. Material for sequencing was CD4+ T cells from blood. This clonotype was sampled from a human donor with classical Hodgkin lymphoma. The chain is built from TRBV28 and TRBJ1-5; D ambiguous. The CDR3 nucleotides read TGTGCCAGCAGTTTCCCTAGGCAGCCCCAGCATTTT. Protein sequence: CASSFPRQPQHF. The whole variable domain, remainder taken from reference TRBV28 and TRBJ1-5, is DVKVTQSSRYLVKRTGEKVFLECVQDMDHENMFWYRQDPGLGLRLIYFSYDVKMKEKGDIPEGYSVSREKKERFSLILESASTNQTSMYLCASSFPRQPQHFGDGTRLSIL.